This T cell receptor beta chain is drawn from a study of T cell repertoires in cytomegalovirus infection. Study-level information: CMV infection plus the matching HLA type was flagged by public TCR beta signatures. Notes on the study in general: Dominating the ex vivo response were HLA-C-restricted CMV-specific TCR beta clonotypes. Of the TCR beta families, the public ones yielded a cumulative frequency that identified carriers of CMV plus the relevant HLA.

TCRdb re-called the reads with MiXCR, one entry per CDR3 protein. The sample lists 200,000 to 300,000 distinct CDR3 sequences; 12% to 15% were seen once. This clonotype was observed many times. Its specificity is unknown. The CDR3 runs to 13 residues. The V and J ends lost 2 bases and 9 bases respectively, with 14 bases between them. Germline V gene sequence: CDR1 SNHLY, CDR2 FYNNEI. This TCR was recovered from a human donor in good health (CMV status not recorded). Some clones in this sample may be carry-over from other donors' samples. The chain is built from TRBV2 and TRBJ2-7, with D possibly being TRBD2 (5 bases). Sequenced input: PBMCs. The CDR3: CASSELVLALQYF. The CDR3 coding sequence is TGTGCCAGCAGTGAACTCGTCCTAGCTCTGCAGTACTTC.